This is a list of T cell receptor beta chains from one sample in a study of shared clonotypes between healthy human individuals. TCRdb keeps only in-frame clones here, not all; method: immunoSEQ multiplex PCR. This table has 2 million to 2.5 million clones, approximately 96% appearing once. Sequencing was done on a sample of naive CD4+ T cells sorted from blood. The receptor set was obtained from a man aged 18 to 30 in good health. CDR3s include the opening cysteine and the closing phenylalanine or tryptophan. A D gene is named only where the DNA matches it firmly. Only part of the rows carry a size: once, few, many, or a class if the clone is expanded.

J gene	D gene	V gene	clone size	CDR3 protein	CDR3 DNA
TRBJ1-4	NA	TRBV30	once	CAWSGRINEKLFF	TGTGCCTGGAGTGGGCGGATTAATGAAAAACTGTTTTTT
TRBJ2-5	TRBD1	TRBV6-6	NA	CASRGTGGRETQYF	TGTGCCAGCAGAGGAACAGGGGGAAGGGAGACCCAGTACTTC
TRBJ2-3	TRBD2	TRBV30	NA	CAWSTSGSYTDTQYF	TGTGCCTGGAGTACCAGCGGGAGCTACACAGATACGCAGTATTTT
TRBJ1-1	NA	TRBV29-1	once	CSVEVQGQNTEAFF	TGCAGCGTTGAAGTCCAGGGCCAGAACACTGAAGCTTTCTTT
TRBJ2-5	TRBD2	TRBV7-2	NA	CASSLALAGGQETQYF	TGTGCCAGCAGCTTAGCGCTAGCGGGGGGACAAGAGACCCAGTACTTC
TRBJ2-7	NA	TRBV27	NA	CASTQRERGAYEQYF	TGTGCCAGCACCCAAAGAGAGCGCGGGGCCTACGAGCAGTACTTC
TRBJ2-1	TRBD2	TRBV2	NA	CASSATSGETNEQFF	TGTGCCAGCAGTGCTACTAGCGGGGAGACCAATGAGCAGTTCTTC
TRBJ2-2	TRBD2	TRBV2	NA	CASSSPGLGGGELFF	TGTGCCAGCAGCTCTCCGGGACTAGGAGGCGGGGAGCTGTTTTTT
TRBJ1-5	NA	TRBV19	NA	CASSTLQGAGANQPQHF	TGTGCCAGTAGTACCTTACAGGGTGCGGGCGCCAATCAGCCCCAGCATTTT
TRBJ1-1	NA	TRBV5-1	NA	CASSLQDSPMNTEAFF	TGCGCCAGCAGCTTGCAGGACAGTCCTATGAACACTGAAGCTTTCTTT
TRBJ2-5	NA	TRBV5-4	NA	CASSSDNQGKKTQYF	TGTGCCAGCAGCTCCGACAATCAAGGCAAAAAGACCCAGTACTTC
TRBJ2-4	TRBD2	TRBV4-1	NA	CASSQVSGGVDIQYF	TGCGCCAGCAGCCAGGTTAGCGGGGGGGTTGACATTCAGTACTTC
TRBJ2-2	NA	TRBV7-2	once	CASSLRGQNTGELFF	TGTGCCAGCAGCTTGCGGGGGCAGAACACCGGGGAGCTGTTTTTT
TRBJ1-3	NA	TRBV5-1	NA	CASSQDPGNTIYF	TGCGCCAGCAGCCAGGACCCTGGAAACACCATATATTTT
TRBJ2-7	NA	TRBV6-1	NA	CASSEAWTYEQYF	TGTGCCAGCAGTGAAGCATGGACCTACGAGCAGTACTTC
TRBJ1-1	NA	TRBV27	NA	CASSFQGPNTEAFF	TGTGCCAGCAGTTTCCAGGGCCCGAACACTGAAGCTTTCTTT
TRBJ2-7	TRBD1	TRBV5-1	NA	CASSTGGLNSYEQYF	TGCGCCAGCAGCACAGGGGGCTTAAATTCCTACGAGCAGTACTTC
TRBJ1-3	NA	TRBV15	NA	CATSRDMISGNTIYF	TGTGCCACCAGCAGAGATATGATCTCTGGAAACACCATATATTTT
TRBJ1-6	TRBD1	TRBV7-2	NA	CASSPQGAPSSPLHF	TGTGCCAGCAGCCCGCAGGGGGCGCCAAGTTCACCCCTCCACTTT
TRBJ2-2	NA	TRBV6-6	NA	CASSSGTRNTGELFF	TGTGCCAGCAGTTCCGGGACTCGGAACACCGGGGAGCTGTTTTTT
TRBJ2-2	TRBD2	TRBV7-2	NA	CASSLIAGANTGELFF	TGTGCCAGCAGCTTAATAGCGGGGGCTAACACCGGGGAGCTGTTTTTT
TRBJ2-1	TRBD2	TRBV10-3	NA	CAISESWSGRVNEQFF	TGTGCCATCAGTGAGTCTTGGAGCGGGAGGGTCAATGAGCAGTTCTTC
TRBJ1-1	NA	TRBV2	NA	CASSPDSLRAFF	TGTGCCAGCAGTCCCGACAGCCTTCGGGCTTTCTTT
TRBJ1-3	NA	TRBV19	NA	CASSKGAGRIRRDTIYF	TGTGCCAGTAGTAAAGGGGCAGGGCGAATCCGGAGGGACACCATATATTTT
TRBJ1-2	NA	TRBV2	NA	CASTEQGPNYGYTF	TGTGCCAGCACCGAACAGGGACCTAACTATGGCTACACCTTC
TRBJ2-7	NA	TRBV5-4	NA	CASSLPGASGYEQYF	TGTGCCAGCAGCTTGCCCGGGGCCTCCGGCTACGAGCAGTACTTC
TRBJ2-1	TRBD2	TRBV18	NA	CASSPQRGSLNEQFF	TGTGCCAGCTCACCCCAGCGGGGGTCCCTCAATGAGCAGTTCTTC
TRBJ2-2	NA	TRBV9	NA	CASSLSLTGELFF	TGTGCCAGCAGCCTTTCACTCACCGGGGAGCTGTTTTTT
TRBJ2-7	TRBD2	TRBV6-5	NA	CASSSLTSGGYEQYF	TGTGCCAGCAGTTCCCTGACTAGCGGAGGTTACGAGCAGTACTTC
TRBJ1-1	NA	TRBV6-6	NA	CASSFRGDRTTEAFF	TGTGCCAGCAGTTTCCGTGGGGACCGCACGACTGAAGCTTTCTTT